These 8 T cell receptor beta chains originate from one sample sequenced in a study of beta chain features in type 1 diabetes. Every isolated RNA sample was fully reverse transcribed, so sequencing captured expressed TCRB transcripts. Sequencing used immunoSEQ multiplex PCR; TCRdb keeps in-frame clones, though not all of them. The sample lists about 250,000 clones, 13% to 15% occurring once. Input material: naive CD4+ T cells from blood. The receptors were sampled from a woman aged 40 to 49 in good health.

This clone occurred a few times. The chain is built from TRBV9 and TRBJ1-2; a possible D gene is TRBD1 (5 bases). V lost 3 bases, J lost 2 bases, and 8 bases lay in between. Germline V gives CDR1 SGDLS, CDR2 YYNGEE. The CDR3 totals 13 residues. The CDR3, as DNA: TGTGCCAGCAGCGAGCAGGGAAACTATGGCTACACCTTC. Its translation is CASSEQGNYGYTF.

CDR3 in amino acids: CASSVVPAEAFGELFF. In nucleotides, the CDR3 is TGTGCCAGCAGCGTAGTCCCAGCGGAAGCCTTCGGGGAGCTGTTTTTT. The genes are TRBV9 and TRBJ2-2; D is perhaps TRBD2 (5 bases). Trimming took 0 bases from V and 7 from J, leaving 16 bases between them. The CDR3 contains 16 residues. Germline V gene data show CDR1 as SGDLS and CDR2 as YYNGEE.

This clone was seen more than once but under ten times. The chain uses TRBV5-4 and TRBJ2-1; 11 nucleotides align to TRBD2. The length of the CDR3 is 18 residues. The germline V gene encodes CDR1 SGHNT and CDR2 YYREEE (reference sequence). V was pared by 4 bases and J by 1 base, with 10 bases of the junction left unmatched. CDR3: CASSDRASGGRSYNEQFF. The CDR3 nucleotides read TGTGCCAGCAGCGACCGGGCTAGCGGGGGGAGGTCCTACAATGAGCAGTTCTTC.

Only one count was recorded for this clone. The chain has TRBV18 and TRBJ1-4; 7 positions match TRBD1. The trim removed 3 bases at V and 8 bases at J, leaving 6 bases unmatched. The CDR3 sequence is 14 residues long. Germline V gene lookup returns CDR1 KGHSH and CDR2 LQKENI. As DNA, the CDR3 is TGTGCCAGCTCACCTCAAGGGGGCGAGGAAAAACTGTTTTTT. The encoded protein is CASSPQGGEEKLFF.

This rearrangement joins TRBV27 to TRBJ2-1; D unclear. CDR1 MNHEY and CDR2 SMNVEV come from the germline V gene (reference sequence). Trimming pared 3 bases from V and 8 bases from J, leaving 11 bases between. This CDR3 is 13 amino acids long. CDR3 nucleotides: TGTGCCAGCAGTTTCTCCACATATTATGAGCAGTTCTTC. Its protein product is CASSFSTYYEQFF.

The chain is built from TRBV6-6 and TRBJ2-7; 8 bases agree with TRBD2. Trimming took 0 bases from V and 4 from J; bases not matched to a gene: 8. Germline values: CDR1 MNHNY, CDR2 SVGAGI (reference sequence). The CDR3 covers 16 residues. The CDR3 DNA is TGTGCCAGCAGTTACTCCCATGTCGGGGGGGAATACGAGCAGTACTTC. This encodes CASSYSHVGGEYEQYF.

This clone has a handful of counts. This sequence joins TRBV11-2 and TRBJ1-5; D uncertain. Germline loops: CDR1 SGHAT, CDR2 FQNNGV. V lost 6 bases and J lost 6, with 18 bases in between. The CDR3 extends over 15 amino acids. The CDR3 region is CASRLSGGVGQPQHF. In DNA, the CDR3 is TGTGCCAGCAGACTGAGTGGCGGGGTAGGTCAGCCCCAGCATTTT.

This clone was detected a few times. The chain carries TRBV6-1 and TRBJ1-1; the match to TRBD1 covers 12 bases. The germline V gene encodes CDR1 MNHNS and CDR2 SASEGT. This CDR3 is 16 amino acids long. Trimming took 3 bases from V and 2 from J; bases not matched to a gene: 4. The CDR3 region is CASSDGDRGLNTEAFF. CDR3 DNA sequence: TGTGCCAGCAGTGATGGGGACAGGGGGCTTAACACTGAAGCTTTCTTT.